One sample yielded the 5 T cell receptor beta chains listed below, sequenced in a study of memory CD4+ T cells and cytomegalovirus serostatus. The assay was immunoSEQ multiplex PCR, and TCRdb's table has in-frame clones only and misses some. The sample includes under 55,000 clones, around four fifths of them seen just once. The sort gate was single viable CD3+CD4+CD8-CD45RO+ cells for memory CD4+ T cells. What was sequenced was memory CD4+ T cells from blood. The receptors here all came from an adult in good health and CMV-seropositive.

V gene TRBV5-4 combines with J gene TRBJ2-3; TRBD2 aligns across 8 bases. This CDR3 has 17 amino acids. With V trimmed by 5 bases and J by 2 bases, 13 bases remained unmatched. Germline CDR1 SGHNT, CDR2 YYREEE (reference sequence). CDR3 loop: CASSYKVGGGNTDTQYF. CDR3 sequence (DNA): TGTGCCAGCAGTTACAAGGTGGGCGGGGGGAACACAGATACGCAGTATTTT.

V and J are TRBV7-9 and TRBJ2-7; 9 bases are shared with TRBD1. CDR1 SEHNR and CDR2 FQNEAQ come from the germline V gene (reference sequence). The ends lost 5 bases at V and 1 base at J; junction bases unmatched: 6. The CDR3 totals 15 residues. The CDR3 coding sequence is TGTGCCAGCAGCAACCCGGGACAGGGTTCCTACGAGCAGTACTTC. It encodes CASSNPGQGSYEQYF.

This clone is a singleton in its sample. The genes are TRBV6-4 and TRBJ2-1; 7 positions match TRBD2. This CDR3 is 15 amino acids long. After removal of 4 bases from V and 7 bases from J, the junction contained 10 bases not matched to a gene. The germline V gene has CDR1 MRHNA and CDR2 SNTAGT. In DNA, the CDR3 is TGTGCCAGCAGTGCCCAACAGCGGGGAACTAATGAGCAGTTCTTC. Translating gives CASSAQQRGTNEQFF.

V gene TRBV7-8 combines with J gene TRBJ2-3, with D perhaps matching TRBD1 (6 bases). Germline V gene lookup returns CDR1 SGHVS and CDR2 FQNEAQ. V dropped 6 bases and J dropped 6 bases, with 13 bases sitting between them. There are 13 residues in the CDR3. The CDR3 DNA is TGTGCCAGCAGTCTAGGGGGAAGGGATACGCAGTATTTT. This encodes CASSLGGRDTQYF.

The rearrangement joins TRBV18 to TRBJ1-3; 10 nucleotides match TRBD1. Germline CDR1 KGHSH, CDR2 LQKENI. CDR3 length equals 16 residues. V was clipped by 3 bases and J by 2 bases; unmatched bases: 4. The CDR3 protein is CASSPYGTGAGNTIYF. For the CDR3, the DNA is TGTGCCAGCTCACCGTACGGGACAGGGGCTGGAAACACCATATATTTT.